This T cell receptor (beta chain) comes out of a study of shared clonotypes between healthy human individuals. Across the whole study: Each donor's CD8 memory used one plate, CD8 naive two, each CD4 subset three. Study-level points and caveats: Inspection by rarefaction showed sorted-subset sequencing to be incomplete despite large depth. In having few donors, the study represented limited genetic and exposure-history diversity.

Per the germline V gene, CDR1 is SGHNT and CDR2 is YYREEE (reference sequence). V lost 0 bases to trimming and J lost 4 bases; unmatched junction nucleotides: 4. The CDR3 is made up of 15 amino acids. This table comes from immunoSEQ multiplex PCR, and its TCRdb copy is limited to in-frame clones, with some not included. The data hold 950,000 to 1,100,000 clones, with approximately 80% observed a single time. Details on this clone: Its antigen is still unknown.

The chain combines TRBV5-4 with TRBJ1-5; TRBD1 matches at 7 bases. The material sequenced was memory CD4+ T cells from PBMCs. Subset meaning: CD45RA-negative fraction. The source of this sequence is a man in his late teens or twenties in good health. Some clones in this sample may be carry-over from other donors' samples. The chain's CDR3 is CASSLGGQINQPQHF. CDR3 nucleotides: TGTGCCAGCAGCTTGGGGGGACAGATAAATCAGCCCCAGCATTTT.